Given below is one T cell receptor beta chain in context. What it recognizes is unknown. The data were taken from a study of PD-1 blockade in mismatch repair-deficient tumors. The assay was immunoSEQ multiplex PCR, and TCRdb's table has in-frame clones only and misses some. This table has 30,000 to 40,000 clones, about 85% appearing once. Study-level findings and limits: Rapid post-treatment expansion, then contraction, generally preceding radiologic response, marked tumor-resident clones.

Mismatch repair deficiency was confirmed in all patients, by PCR or immunohistochemistry. The clonotype comes from an adult with mismatch repair-deficient cancer. Source: peripheral blood, taken about 76 weeks after starting pembrolizumab.

The CDR3 sequence is CATRSGLSNTEAFF. DNA for the CDR3: TGTGCCACCCGATCAGGGCTATCGAACACTGAAGCTTTCTTT. The chain couples TRBV10-3 to TRBJ1-1, with D tentatively TRBD1 (5 bases). CDR1 is ENHRY and CDR2 is SYGVKD in the germline V gene. This CDR3 has 14 amino acids. V lost 10 bases and J lost 1, with 16 bases in between.